The present T cell receptor beta chain was sequenced within a study of blood T cell repertoires in COVID-19. Study overall: Sites in the United States, Italy and Spain provided acute and convalescent COVID-19 samples. PBMCs, B-cell-depleted T cells, or T cells provided the cDNA or gDNA that made up the material.

Repertoires were generated with immunoSEQ multiplex PCR, while TCRdb's copy carries only in-frame clones and drops some. The sample contains about 200,000 clones, about nine tenths of which appear only once. Turning to this clone: A junction end diverges from the germline sequence, so it may reflect a read error.

The CDR3 is 13 amino acids. Germline V CDR1 and CDR2: GTSNPN, SVGIG (reference sequence). This sequence joins TRBV30 and TRBJ1-2; D uncertain. The TCR originated in a man of 80 years or more with acute or convalescent COVID-19. What was sequenced was peripheral blood. CDR3 loop: CAWGVRQTTGYTF. CDR3 DNA: TGTGCCTGGGGTGTACGTCAGACAACTGGCTACACCTTC.